The rows below give T cell receptor beta chains drawn from one sample of a study of T cells after yellow fever vaccination. TCRdb itself ran the 5' RACE reads through MiXCR, one entry per CDR3 protein. The sample lists about 240,000 distinct CDR3 sequences, less than 9% occurring once. Sample: CD4+ T cells sorted from PBMCs, taken 15 days after the yellow fever booster vaccination. These receptors were collected from a man aged 30-40 years who received the YFV17D yellow fever vaccine. CDR3s include the opening cysteine and the closing phenylalanine or tryptophan. D genes are given only for firm matches. A clone size is listed for some rows: how often the clone was seen (once, few, many), or a class if it is expanded.

v_gene	d_gene	j_gene	abundance	CDR3nt	CDR3aa
TRBV7-3	NA	TRBJ1-6	many	TGTGCCAGCAGCTTGGGGACCAATTCACCCCTCCACTTT	CASSLGTNSPLHF
TRBV10-3	NA	TRBJ2-7	few	TGTGCCATCAGTGAAAGGGTCGGCTACGAGCAGTACTTC	CAISERVGYEQYF
TRBV7-2	TRBD2	TRBJ2-5	few	TGTGCCAGCGCCCCGAGCGGGGCCCAGACCCAGTACTTC	CASAPSGAQTQYF
TRBV5-1	TRBD1	TRBJ2-5	many	TGCGCCAGCAGCCGAGGGACAGTCCAAGAGACCCAGTACTTC	CASSRGTVQETQYF
TRBV19	TRBD2	TRBJ2-1	NA	TGTGCCAGTAGTAGGACTAGCGGGAGCCAAGTAACGAATGAGCAGTTCTTC	CASSRTSGSQVTNEQFF
TRBV6-1	NA	TRBJ2-6	NA	TGTGCCAGCATGGAGGGCTTCTCTGGGGCCAACGTCCTGACTTTC	CASMEGFSGANVLTF
TRBV18	NA	TRBJ2-3	few	TGTGCCAGCTCACCACGGGTCTACAGCACAGATACGCAGTATTTT	CASSPRVYSTDTQYF
TRBV4-3	TRBD2	TRBJ2-7	NA	TGCGCCAGCAGCCAACGTTTTAGCGGGTCCTACGAGCAGTACTTC	CASSQRFSGSYEQYF
TRBV20-1	NA	TRBJ2-1	few	TGCAGTGCCCGAACCCTGCACAATGAGCAGTTCTTC	CSARTLHNEQFF
TRBV5-1	TRBD1	TRBJ2-7	NA	TGCGCCAGCAGCTTGGCCGGGACAGACCTCGGGGAGCAGTACTTC	CASSLAGTDLGEQYF
TRBV5-5	NA	TRBJ2-1	NA	TGTGCCAGCAGCTTGGCTTTTAATGAGCAGTTCTTC	CASSLAFNEQFF
TRBV7-9	NA	TRBJ1-2	few	TGTGCCAGCAGCTTATTTTCCCAGGCCAATGGCTACACCTTC	CASSLFSQANGYTF
TRBV11-2	NA	TRBJ2-3	few	TGTGCCAGCAGCCGAGCCCCGCGTTTTGATACGCAGTATTTT	CASSRAPRFDTQYF
TRBV29-1	NA	TRBJ1-2	few	TGCAGCGCTGGGGAGGGAAGCTATGGCTACACCTTC	CSAGEGSYGYTF
TRBV27	NA	TRBJ2-7	many	TGTGCCAGCAGTCCTATGCGGACAGACTACGAGCAGTACTTC	CASSPMRTDYEQYF
TRBV7-9	TRBD1	TRBJ2-5	few	TGTGCCAGCAGCCTTGGGACAGGGGGCTCGGCGGGGGAGACCCAGTACTTC	CASSLGTGGSAGETQYF
TRBV3-1	NA	TRBJ2-1	NA	TGTGCCAGCAGCCAAGTCGTTCACAGCCCAAATGAGCAGTTCTTC	CASSQVVHSPNEQFF
TRBV10-3	TRBD1	TRBJ2-7	NA	TGTGCCATCAGTGACTCCCGGGACAGGTCCTACGAGCAGTACTTC	CAISDSRDRSYEQYF
TRBV20-1	NA	TRBJ2-7	NA	TGCAGTGCTACCCTGGACTCCTACGAGCAGTACTTC	CSATLDSYEQYF
TRBV5-1	TRBD1	TRBJ2-7	few	TGCGCCAGCAGCTGGCCGGGACAGGGGTTCGACGAGCAGTACTTC	CASSWPGQGFDEQYF
TRBV24-1	TRBD2	TRBJ2-1	many	TGTGCCACCAGTGAGGGGCAGGGATTATCTAGCGGACCCAATGAGCAGTTCTTC	CATSEGQGLSSGPNEQFF
TRBV20-1	TRBD2	TRBJ2-3	NA	TGCAGTGCTTCTGGCGGGAGGGTGGCAGATACGCAGTATTTT	CSASGGRVADTQYF
TRBV5-1	TRBD1	TRBJ1-5	NA	TGCGCCAGCAGCTTTGGACAGGGGGATGAGCCCCAGCATTTT	CASSFGQGDEPQHF
TRBV7-2	NA	TRBJ2-7	few	TGTGCCAGCAGCTTACAGGGCGGGCCCTACGAGCAGTACTTC	CASSLQGGPYEQYF
TRBV12-3/TRBV12-4	NA	TRBJ2-1	few	TGTGCCAGCAGTTTCAGTGGCGGAATGGGCGATGAGCAGTTCTTC	CASSFSGGMGDEQFF
TRBV5-1	TRBD2	TRBJ2-5	NA	TGCGCCAGCGGGACTAACCAAGAGACCCAGTACTTC	CASGTNQETQYF
TRBV20-1	TRBD1	TRBJ1-2	many	TGCAGTGCCCTGACAGGGAATTCGGGCGGCTACACCTTC	CSALTGNSGGYTF
TRBV3-1	NA	TRBJ2-4	many	TGTGCCAGCAGCCACCGGAAAAACATTCAGTACTTC	CASSHRKNIQYF
TRBV29-1	NA	TRBJ2-5	NA	TGCAGCGTTGAAGCCTTGCGGGAGACCCAGTACTTC	CSVEALRETQYF